The source of this T cell receptor (beta chain) is a study of graft-versus-host responses after intestinal transplantation. This clone has just one count. Its antigen is undetermined. This CDR3 is built from 16 residues. The J segment lost 1 base and the V segment lost 1 base, leaving 4 bases of the junction unmatched. Looked up from germline, CDR1 is LNHNV and CDR2 is YYDKDF (reference sequence). Profiled with immunoSEQ multiplex PCR; TCRdb holds only in-frame clones, not every one. The sample yields about 130,000 clones, approximately 91% seen once. The specimen comprised unstimulated CD4+ T cells sorted from spleen or lymph node cells, sampled before intestinal transplant. The clonotype originates from a human donor who received an intestinal transplant. V is TRBV15 and J is TRBJ1-1, with 9 bases that match TRBD1. The CDR3 loop reads CATSRGDRVGNTEAFF. The DNA for the CDR3 is TGTGCCACCAGCAGAGGGGACAGGGTCGGGAACACTGAAGCTTTCTTT.